This T cell receptor (beta chain) was retrieved from a study of T cells in localized non-small cell lung cancer. The study, taken as a whole, reports: Adjacent uninvolved lung tissue had the highest T cell clonality, exceeding tumor.

V dropped 4 bases and J dropped 6 bases, with 7 bases sitting between them. Per the germline V gene, CDR1 is SGHDT and CDR2 is YYEEEE. The CDR3 totals 12 residues. About this clone: Its target is not known.

The data were produced by immunoSEQ multiplex PCR, yet TCRdb's version contains in-frame clones alone and is incomplete. The table has roughly 30,000 clones, roughly 94% seen once. The TCR was taken from a woman between 40 and 69 years old with stage I lung adenocarcinoma. The specimen comprised peripheral blood, sampled before any cancer treatment. The chain carries TRBV5-6 and TRBJ2-2; D unresolved. CDR3 region: CASSPASGELFF. In nucleotides, the CDR3 is TGTGCCAGCAGCCCAGCGTCCGGGGAGCTGTTTTTT.